The next 5 T cell receptor beta chains were all read from a single sample in a study of cytomegalovirus exposure and HLA in healthy donors. PCR involved 60 Vbeta and 13 Jbeta primers. Method: immunoSEQ multiplex PCR; TCRdb's copy keeps in-frame clones and lacks some. The sample holds fewer than 350,000 clones, around 90% seen once. The sequenced material came from PBMCs. All receptors derive from a woman aged 18-35 years in good health and CMV-seronegative.

This clone was counted a single time. The rearrangement joins TRBV15 to TRBJ1-2, with a weak D call TRBD1 (5 bases). Looked up from germline, CDR1 is LNHNV and CDR2 is YYDKDF (reference sequence). V lost 5 bases, J lost 5 bases, and 15 bases lay in between. The CDR3 runs to 14 residues. CDR3 in amino acids: CATSPPGGGYGYTF. DNA of the CDR3: TGTGCCACCAGCCCCCCTGGGGGGGGGTATGGCTACACCTTC.

The chain links TRBV7-9 to TRBJ2-7, with a possible D match to TRBD1 (6 bases). The CDR3 totals 13 residues. Germline V gives CDR1 SEHNR, CDR2 FQNEAQ (reference sequence). Trimming took 3 bases from V and 3 from J, leaving 9 bases between them. Written as DNA, the CDR3 is TGTGCCAGCAGCTTGGGGGCCAACTACGAGCAGTACTTC. Its protein is CASSLGANYEQYF.

This rearrangement joins TRBV5-4 to TRBJ2-5; TRBD2 agrees at 11 bases. The CDR3 is made up of 16 amino acids. The V gene's germline CDR1 is SGHNT and CDR2 YYREEE (reference sequence). Losses at the gene ends were 0 bases for V and 1 base for J; bases not matched to a gene: 2. DNA of the CDR3: TGTGCCAGCAGCTTGGTAGCGGGGGGGTCCCAAGAGACCCAGTACTTC. It encodes CASSLVAGGSQETQYF.

This rearrangement joins TRBV11-2 to TRBJ2-1, with D tentatively TRBD2 (5 bases). Deletions cut 4 bases from V and 6 bases from J, with 16 bases between. The germline V gene encodes CDR1 SGHAT and CDR2 FQNNGV. The CDR3 runs to 15 residues. The CDR3 reads CASSSYYRDRNEQFF. The CDR3 region has the DNA TGTGCCAGCAGCTCCTACTATCGGGATCGCAATGAGCAGTTCTTC.

The V gene is TRBV5-4, the J gene TRBJ1-6; TRBD1 matches 7 bases. This CDR3 has 14 amino acids. CDR1 is SGHNT and CDR2 is YYREEE in the germline V gene (reference sequence). Germline trimming cut 7 bases from V and 4 bases from J; bases unmatched to any gene: 5. CDR3 DNA sequence: TGTGCCAGCGGGCTACAGGGGTATAATTCACCCCTCCACTTT. Protein: CASGLQGYNSPLHF. Drawing the rest from reference TRBV5-4 and TRBJ1-6, the complete variable domain is ETGVTQSPTHLIKTRGQQVTLRCSSQSGHNTVSWYQQALGQGPQFIFQYYREEENGRGNFPPRFSGLQFPNYSSELNVNALELDDSALYLCASGLQGYNSPLHFGNGTRLTVT.